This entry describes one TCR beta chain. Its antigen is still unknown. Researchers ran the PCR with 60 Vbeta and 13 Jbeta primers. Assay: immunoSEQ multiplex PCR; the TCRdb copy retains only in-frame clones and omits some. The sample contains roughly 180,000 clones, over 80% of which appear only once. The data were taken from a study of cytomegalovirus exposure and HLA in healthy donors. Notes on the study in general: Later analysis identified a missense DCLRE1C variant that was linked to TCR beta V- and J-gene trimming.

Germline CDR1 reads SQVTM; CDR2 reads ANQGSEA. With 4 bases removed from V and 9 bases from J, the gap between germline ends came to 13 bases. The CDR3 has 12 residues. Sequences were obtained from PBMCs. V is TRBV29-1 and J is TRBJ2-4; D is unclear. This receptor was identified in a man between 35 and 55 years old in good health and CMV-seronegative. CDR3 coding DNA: TGCAGCGTTGGACCACAGAGTGGCATTCAGTACTTC. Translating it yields CSVGPQSGIQYF. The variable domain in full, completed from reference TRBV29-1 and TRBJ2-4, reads SAVISQKPSRDICQRGTSLTIQCQVDSQVTMMFWYRQQPGQSLTLIATANQGSEATYESGFVIDKFPISRPNLTFSTLTVSNMSPEDSSIYLCSVGPQSGIQYFGAGTRLSVL.